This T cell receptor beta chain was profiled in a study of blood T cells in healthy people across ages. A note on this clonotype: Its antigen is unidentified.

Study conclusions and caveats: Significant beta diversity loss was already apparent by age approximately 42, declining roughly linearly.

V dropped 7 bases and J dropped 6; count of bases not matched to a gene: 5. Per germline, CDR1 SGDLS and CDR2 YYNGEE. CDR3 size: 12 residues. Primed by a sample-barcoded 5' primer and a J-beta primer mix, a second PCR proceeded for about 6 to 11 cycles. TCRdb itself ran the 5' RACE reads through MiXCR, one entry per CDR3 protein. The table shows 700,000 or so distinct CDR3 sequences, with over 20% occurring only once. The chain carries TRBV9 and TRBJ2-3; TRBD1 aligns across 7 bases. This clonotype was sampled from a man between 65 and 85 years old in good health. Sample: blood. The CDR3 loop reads CASRDREDTQYF. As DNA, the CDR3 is TGTGCCAGCCGAGACAGGGAGGATACGCAGTATTTT.